These 21 T cell receptor beta chains originate from one sample sequenced in a study of blood T cell repertoires in COVID-19. The protocol was immunoSEQ multiplex PCR, while the TCRdb copy is restricted to in-frame clones and leaves out a portion. Of roughly 120,000 clones in the sample, approximately 85% were seen once. Sequencing input: peripheral blood. Receptor source: a middle-aged man with acute or convalescent COVID-19.

The table lists this clone with a count of one. The genes are TRBV19 and TRBJ1-2; D not resolved. V dropped 1 base and J dropped 1 base, with 4 bases sitting between them. The CDR3 sequence is 13 residues long. Germline V gene lookup returns CDR1 LNHDA and CDR2 SQIVND (reference sequence). CDR3 nucleotides: TGTGCCAGTAGTATAGCTGTTAACTATGGCTACACCTTC. Amino acids: CASSIAVNYGYTF.

The V gene is TRBV24-1, the J gene TRBJ2-5; D is uncertain. Trimming took 1 base from V and 0 from J, leaving 8 bases between them. Germline CDR1 reads KGHDR; CDR2 reads SFDVKD. CDR3 length: 15 amino acids. Written as DNA, the CDR3 is TGTGCCACCAGTGATTTAAGCACCAACCAAGAGACCCAGTACTTC. Translated: CATSDLSTNQETQYF.

This rearrangement joins TRBV12-3 or TRBV12-4 to TRBJ2-7; TRBD1 aligns across 8 bases. Trimming removed 8 bases from V and 5 bases from J; junction bases left unmatched: 8. The CDR3 length is 13 residues. The CDR3 reads CASLWTGKDEQYF. For the CDR3, the DNA is TGTGCCAGCCTCTGGACAGGGAAAGACGAGCAGTACTTC.

The rearrangement links TRBV9 to TRBJ1-2; D ambiguous. V lost 2 bases to trimming and J lost 1 base, with 12 bases between them. The CDR3 length is 15 residues. Germline CDR1 is SGDLS and CDR2 is YYNGEE. CDR3 residues: CASSVEAQSNYGYTF. The CDR3 coding sequence is TGTGCCAGCAGCGTCGAGGCCCAGAGTAACTATGGCTACACCTTC.

The chain has TRBV4-2 and TRBJ1-1, with 7 bases aligning to TRBD1. The CDR3 is made up of 16 amino acids. Germline CDR1 LGHNA, CDR2 YNFKEQ. V was pared by 0 bases and J by 4 bases, with 8 bases of the junction left unmatched. CDR3 amino acids: CASSQERSAGGTEAFF. The CDR3 DNA reads as TGTGCCAGCAGCCAAGAAAGGAGTGCAGGGGGCACTGAAGCTTTCTTT.

The chain links TRBV6-5 to TRBJ1-2; D not resolved. This CDR3 region has 12 residues. Trimming pared 8 bases from V and 2 bases from J, leaving 9 bases between. The V gene's germline CDR1 is MNHEY and CDR2 SVGAGI. The CDR3: CASATGNYGYTF. The CDR3 DNA is TGTGCCAGCGCCACGGGGAACTATGGCTACACCTTC.

The V and J genes are TRBV9 and TRBJ2-1; TRBD1 aligns across 10 bases. The germline V gene has CDR1 SGDLS and CDR2 YYNGEE. Trimming removed 3 bases from V and 3 bases from J; junction bases left unmatched: 3. CDR3 length: 15 amino acids. CDR3 sequence reads: CASSARDRGYNEQFF. As DNA, the CDR3 is TGTGCCAGCAGCGCCCGGGACAGGGGCTACAATGAGCAGTTCTTC.

This CDR3 reads CASSYSRGGIYGYTF. The CDR3 DNA reads as TGTGCCAGCAGTTACTCCCGCGGGGGTATCTATGGCTACACCTTC. The chain carries TRBV6-5 and TRBJ1-2; D is perhaps TRBD1 (5 bases). The CDR3 runs 15 residues. The V and J ends lost 0 bases and 4 bases respectively, with 12 bases between them. Germline V gives CDR1 MNHEY, CDR2 SVGAGI.

V and J are TRBV4-1 and TRBJ2-1; D uncertain. The CDR3 totals 14 residues. V dropped 2 bases and J dropped 3 bases, with 8 bases sitting between them. Germline-derived CDR1 and CDR2 are MGHRA and YSYEKL. CDR3 DNA: TGCGCCAGCAGCCAAATCAAGCACTACAATGAGCAGTTCTTC. This sequence encodes CASSQIKHYNEQFF.

The gene calls are TRBV4-3 and TRBJ1-2, with 8 positions matching TRBD1. Germline trimming cut 0 bases from V and 7 bases from J; bases unmatched to any gene: 10. Germline V gene sequence: CDR1 LGHNA, CDR2 YSLEER. The CDR3 runs 16 residues. For the CDR3, the DNA is TGCGCCAGCAGCCAAGATCTTACAGGGGGAATCTTTGGCTACACCTTC. Amino acids: CASSQDLTGGIFGYTF.

The chain uses TRBV4-1 and TRBJ1-2; no reliable D call. Germline CDR1 reads MGHRA; CDR2 reads YSYEKL. This CDR3 comprises 14 residues. Trimming stripped 0 bases from V and 8 bases from J, with 13 bases between. CDR3 amino acids: CASSQDPIGGGYTF. The CDR3 nucleotides are TGCGCCAGCAGCCAAGATCCCATCGGAGGAGGCTACACCTTC.

The chain recombines TRBV6-5 with TRBJ2-2; tentatively, D is TRBD1 (5 bases). V was trimmed by 4 bases and J by 1 base, leaving 10 bases between them. The CDR3 runs 15 residues. Germline CDR1 MNHEY, CDR2 SVGAGI. The CDR3: CASSSRVWNTGELFF. CDR3 nucleotides: TGTGCCAGCAGTTCCAGGGTCTGGAACACCGGGGAGCTGTTTTTT.

In this sample, this clone turned up once. The CDR3 DNA reads TGTGCCAGCAGTGCCGGGACTAGCCGGCGCGGGACCCAGTACTTC. It yields the protein CASSAGTSRRGTQYF. The V gene is TRBV27, the J gene TRBJ2-5; TRBD2 matches at 9 bases. V was pared by 5 bases and J by 7 bases, with 11 bases of the junction left unmatched. Germline lookup yields CDR1 MNHEY and CDR2 SMNVEV (reference sequence). The CDR3 length is 15 residues.

This clone appeared once. The chain has TRBV2 and TRBJ1-5, with D uncertain. V lost 4 bases and J lost 3, with 7 bases in between. CDR1 SNHLY and CDR2 FYNNEI come from the germline V gene. The CDR3 sequence is 13 residues long. The DNA of the CDR3 is TGTGCCAGCAGTGTTTCAGACAATCAGCCCCAGCATTTT. Translating it yields CASSVSDNQPQHF.

The count of this clone is one. The chain joins TRBV7-2 to TRBJ2-1; 7 bases map to TRBD1. The germline V gene encodes CDR1 SGHTA and CDR2 FQGNSA. V shed 5 bases and J 5 bases; nucleotides not matched to a gene: 9. This CDR3 spans 15 amino acids. The chain's CDR3 is CASSRDRDGNNEQFF. In DNA, the CDR3 is TGTGCCAGCAGCCGCGACAGGGATGGGAACAATGAGCAGTTCTTC.

This chain links TRBV6-1 with TRBJ2-3; possibly TRBD1 for D (7 bases). CDR1 and CDR2 (germline): MNHNS, SASEGT. The CDR3 has 16 amino acids. With 2 bases removed from V and 1 base from J, the gap between germline ends came to 13 bases. The CDR3 sequence is CASSEFGGTGTDTQYF. Written as DNA, the CDR3 is TGTGCCAGCAGTGAATTTGGCGGGACAGGCACAGATACGCAGTATTTT.

This clone was counted ten times or more. This chain joins TRBV7-2 and TRBJ1-2; D remains ambiguous. This CDR3 region has 16 residues. V lost 1 base, J lost 4 bases, and 16 bases lay in between. Germline CDR1 reads SGHTA; CDR2 reads FQGNSA. The CDR3 sequence: CASSLVGGVGSYGYTF. CDR3 DNA sequence: TGTGCCAGCAGCTTAGTAGGAGGAGTAGGTTCCTATGGCTACACCTTC.

The chain combines TRBV7-8 with TRBJ2-6; perhaps TRBD2 as D (6 bases). CDR1 is SGHVS, CDR2 FQNEAQ, per germline. The CDR3 totals 15 residues. The V and J ends lost 9 bases and 4 bases respectively, with 16 bases between them. CDR3 loop: CASFWGVYGANVLTF. The CDR3 nucleotides are TGTGCCAGTTTCTGGGGGGTCTACGGGGCCAACGTCCTGACTTTC.

CDR3: CASSQSFPEAFF. Here the CDR3 DNA reads TGTGCCAGCAGCCAAAGCTTTCCCGAAGCTTTCTTT. The chain employs TRBV7-9 and TRBJ1-1; no clear D gene. Germline lookup yields CDR1 SEHNR and CDR2 FQNEAQ (reference sequence). V was trimmed by 5 bases and J by 8 bases, leaving 12 bases between them. CDR3 length equals 12 residues.

This chain links TRBV24-1 with TRBJ2-2; D not certain. With 9 bases removed from V and 2 bases from J, the gap between germline ends came to 18 bases. The CDR3 has 16 residues. CDR1 KGHDR and CDR2 SFDVKD come from the germline V gene. CDR3 DNA: TGTGCCACCTCAAACGAGCGAGAGATTAACACCGGGGAGCTGTTTTTT. Translation: CATSNEREINTGELFF.

Only a few counts were recorded for this clone. The chain is built from TRBV11-2 and TRBJ1-3; no firm D call. CDR1 and CDR2 from the germline V gene are SGHAT and FQNNGV. V was trimmed by 1 base and J by 2 bases, leaving 6 bases between them. The CDR3 contains 14 residues. The CDR3 loop reads CASSLVLTGNTIYF. The CDR3 DNA is TGTGCCAGCAGCTTAGTACTAACTGGAAACACCATATATTTT. Full variable domain (remainder filled in from reference TRBV11-2 and TRBJ1-3): EAGVAQSPRYKIIEKRQSVAFWCNPISGHATLYWYQQILGQGPKLLIQFQNNGVVDDSQLPKDRFSAERLKGVDSTLKIQPAKLEDSAVYLCASSLVLTGNTIYFGEGSWLTVV.